This passage covers 8 T cell receptor beta chains from one sample sequenced in a study of CD8 T cells in ankylosing spondylitis. Their cognate antigens are unknown. Study-wide results and limits: Ankylosing spondylitis blood appeared to carry a characteristic TCR beta motif of roughly eight highly homologous variants.

MiXCR, run by TCRdb on the 5' RACE reads, gives a single entry per CDR3 protein. The repertoire holds approximately 220,000 distinct CDR3 sequences, with around 17% as singletons. Sequenced sample: blood, either unsorted or a sorted T cell fraction (not recorded which). These receptors all come from a male donor with ankylosing spondylitis.

CDR3 loop: CASSLDPPLAGFTGELFF. The DNA for the CDR3 is TGTGCCAGCAGTTTAGACCCCCCCCTAGCGGGGTTCACCGGGGAGCTGTTTTTT. This chain connects TRBV7-3 to TRBJ2-2, with 9 bases that match TRBD2. The CDR3 spans 18 residues. The V segment lost 6 bases and the J segment 4 bases; nucleotides outside the gene matches: 15. Per germline, CDR1 SGHTA and CDR2 FQGTGA.

The chain has TRBV27 and TRBJ2-2; unclear D gene. From germline, CDR1 is MNHEY and CDR2 SMNVEV (reference sequence). Trimming pared 2 bases from V and 1 base from J, leaving 5 bases between. The CDR3 spans 14 residues. The CDR3 DNA reads as TGTGCCAGCAGTTTACGTAAGAACACCGGGGAGCTGTTTTTT. Translation gives CASSLRKNTGELFF.

In its sample, this clonotype was seen many times. V and J are TRBV5-1 and TRBJ2-3; 8 nucleotides align to TRBD1. CDR3 size: 15 residues. V was clipped by 2 bases and J by 5 bases; unmatched bases: 7. Germline loops: CDR1 SGHRS, CDR2 YFSETQ. In DNA, the CDR3 is TGCGCCAGCAGCTTTTTGGCAGGGGGCGGAGATACGCAGTATTTT. It encodes CASSFLAGGGDTQYF. The whole variable domain, filled in from reference TRBV5-1 and TRBJ2-3, reads KAGVTQTPRYLIKTRGQQVTLSCSPISGHRSVSWYQQTPGQGLQFLFEYFSETQRNKGNFPGRFSGRQFSNSRSEMNVSTLELGDSALYLCASSFLAGGGDTQYFGPGTRLTVL.

The V and J genes are TRBV20-1 and TRBJ2-3; D gene unclear. The CDR3 consists of 10 residues. The V and J ends lost 2 bases and 5 bases respectively, with 2 bases between them. The germline V gene encodes CDR1 DFQATT and CDR2 SNEGSKA (reference sequence). DNA for the CDR3: TGCAGTGCTAGAAAAGATACGCAGTATTTT. It codes for CSARKDTQYF.

This chain joins TRBV2 and TRBJ2-7, with D unresolved. Germline V lookup: CDR1 SNHLY, CDR2 FYNNEI. This CDR3 spans 13 amino acids. Between the trimmed V and J ends, which lost 4 bases and 2 bases, there was a span of 9 bases. CDR3 nucleotides: TGTGCCAGCAGTGCCCGGATTACCTACGAGCAGTACTTC. This gives the protein CASSARITYEQYF. The entire variable domain, with the rest obtained from reference TRBV2 and TRBJ2-7, is as follows: EPEVTQTPSHQVTQMGQEVILRCVPISNHLYFYWYRQILGQKVEFLVSFYNNEISEKSEIFDDQFSVERPDGSNFTLKIRSTKLEDSAMYFCASSARITYEQYFGPGTRLTVT.

There are many counts of this clonotype. The rearrangement links TRBV12-3 or TRBV12-4 to TRBJ2-6; D remains ambiguous. The CDR3 totals 13 residues. Trimming removed 0 bases at V and 3 bases at J, with 0 bases between. In DNA, the CDR3 is TGTGCCAGCAGTTTAGCTGGGGCCAACGTCCTGACTTTC. Protein sequence: CASSLAGANVLTF.

V is TRBV2 and J is TRBJ2-3; 11 nucleotides align to TRBD2. Germline trimming cut 8 bases from V and 2 bases from J; bases unmatched to any gene: 3. Germline assignment: CDR1 SNHLY and CDR2 FYNNEI. The CDR3 totals 14 residues. CDR3 bases: TGTGCCAGCCTACTAGCGGGAGACACAGATACGCAGTATTTT. It codes for CASLLAGDTDTQYF.

This clonotype was counted many times. The J gene is TRBJ2-2, the V gene TRBV29-1; the D is unclear. The germline CDR1 and CDR2 sequences are SQVTM and ANQGSEA. The CDR3 is made up of 14 amino acids. V shed 0 bases and J shed 7 bases, with 12 bases lying between them. The CDR3 spells CSVEESRHGGELFF. Written as DNA, the CDR3 is TGCAGCGTTGAAGAAAGCAGACACGGCGGGGAGCTGTTTTTT.